The rows below give T cell receptor beta chains drawn from one sample of a study of cytomegalovirus exposure and HLA in healthy donors. The protocol was immunoSEQ multiplex PCR, while the TCRdb copy is restricted to in-frame clones and leaves out a portion. The sample includes 180,000 or so clones, around 62% of them seen just once. The source material was PBMCs. Receptors were obtained from a man aged 35 to 55 in good health and CMV-seronegative. CDR3s include the opening cysteine and the closing phenylalanine or tryptophan. The D gene is left open where the match is weak. Clone size is stated in some rows and not others, as once, few, many or a class when expanded.

>14|few|TRBV2|TRBJ1-5|TRBD1
CASSRDSVNQPQHF
TGTGCCAGTTCCCGGGACAGCGTCAATCAGCCCCAGCATTTT
>15|-|TRBV7-8|TRBJ1-1|TRBD1
CASSLNRTGWLEAFF
TGTGCCAGCAGCTTAAACCGGACAGGGTGGCTTGAAGCTTTCTTT
>12|-|TRBV29-1|TRBJ1-4|TRBD1
CSVAGQEEKLFF
TGCAGCGTGGCGGGACAGGAGGAAAAACTGTTTTTT
>18|-|TRBV5-1|TRBJ2-2|TRBD2
CASRTGTSGRRWTGELFF
TGCGCCAGCAGGACAGGGACTAGCGGGAGACGGTGGACCGGGGAGCTGTTTTTT
>14|-|TRBV27|TRBJ1-1|-
CASRGGAANTEAFF
TGTGCCAGCAGGGGTGGGGCAGCCAACACTGAAGCTTTCTTT
>14|-|TRBV7-9|TRBJ2-5|-
CASSLGAVKETQYF
TGTGCCAGCAGCTTAGGAGCGGTGAAAGAGACCCAGTACTTC
>15|-|TRBV5-4|TRBJ2-1|TRBD1
CASSFSTGPYNEQFF
TGTGCCAGCAGCTTTTCGACAGGGCCCTACAATGAGCAGTTCTTC
>15|once|TRBV7-2|TRBJ2-2|TRBD1
CASSRGQGGTGELFF
TGTGCCAGCAGCAGGGGACAGGGGGGCACCGGGGAGCTGTTTTTT
>15|-|TRBV5-1|TRBJ2-2|-
CASSLSTSTTGELFF
TGCGCCAGCAGCTTGTCGACTAGTACCACCGGGGAGCTGTTTTTT
>13|once|TRBV7-2|TRBJ2-7|-
CASSFRLTYEQYF
TGTGCCAGCAGCTTCAGGTTAACCTACGAGCAGTACTTC
>13|-|TRBV30|TRBJ1-3|TRBD1
CAWKGQERNTIYF
TGTGCCTGGAAAGGACAGGAAAGAAACACCATATATTTT
>16|-|TRBV14|TRBJ2-7|TRBD2
CASSQDINSGAYEQYF
TGTGCCAGCAGCCAAGATATTAATAGCGGGGCCTACGAGCAGTACTTC
>18|-|TRBV5-4|TRBJ2-1|TRBD1
CASSLPSGQGSSYNEQFF
TGTGCCAGCAGCTTGCCCTCGGGACAGGGGAGCTCCTACAATGAGCAGTTCTTC